These T cell receptor beta chains were read from a single sample in a study of CD8+CD57+ T cells in acquired aplastic anemia. TCRdb reprocessed the reads with MiXCR, giving one entry per CDR3 protein. Of over 200,000 distinct CDR3 sequences listed, around 60% are singletons. Sequencing was carried out using sorted CD4+, CD8+, or CD8+CD57+ T cells (not recorded which) from PBMCs. The receptors come from a human donor in good health. Each CDR3 is given with its conserved first and last residue. D genes are given only for firm matches. Rows give clone size only sometimes, using once, few, many, or a class for an expanded clone.

D gene	V gene	clone size	J gene	CDR3 DNA	CDR3 protein
.	TRBV5-5	many	TRBJ2-1	TGTGCCAGCAGCCGACAGTCGGCCTACAATGAGCAGTTCTTC	CASSRQSAYNEQFF
TRBD2	TRBV10-3	.	TRBJ2-3	TGTGCCATCAGGGGGGGGGCAGATACGCAGTATTTT	CAIRGGADTQYF
.	TRBV24-1	many	TRBJ1-1	TGTGCCACCAGTGATTCGATGAACACTGAAGCTTTCTTT	CATSDSMNTEAFF
.	TRBV6-2/TRBV6-3	many	TRBJ1-2	TGTGCCAGCATGGCCGACAGCGACTTTAACTATGGCTACACCTTC	CASMADSDFNYGYTF
.	TRBV7-9	.	TRBJ2-7	TGCGCCAGCAGCCAAGACTCCGGGGGACCAGCCTACGAGCAGTACTTC	CASSQDSGGPAYEQYF
TRBD1	TRBV4-1	many	TRBJ1-1	TGCGCCAGCAGCCAAGTCGCAGGGGGTGTCACTGAAGCTTTCTTT	CASSQVAGGVTEAFF
TRBD1	TRBV9	.	TRBJ1-6	TGTGCCAGCAGCGTACGACAGGGGATGGGCACCGGGGAGCAGGTTAATTCACCCCTCCACTTT	CASSVRQGMGTGEQVNSPLHF
.	TRBV25-1	few	TRBJ2-3	TGTGCCAGCAGTGACGCTAGTTTGGGGTCTGCAGATACGCAGTATTTT	CASSDASLGSADTQYF
TRBD2	TRBV7-8	.	TRBJ2-3	TGTGCCAGCAGCCGGCAAACTAGCGGGAGGCAGTATTTT	CASSRQTSGRQYF
TRBD1	TRBV5-1	.	TRBJ1-2	TGCGCCAGCAGCTTGGTCGCCAGGGGGACAACGTCTAACTATGGCTACACCTTC	CASSLVARGTTSNYGYTF
.	TRBV5-1	many	TRBJ1-1	TGCGCCAGCAGCTTGGTGAGGGGGGTCTTCACTGAAGCTTTCTTT	CASSLVRGVFTEAFF
TRBD2	TRBV7-3	many	TRBJ2-1	TGTGCCAGCAGCTTAGCGGGAGGGAATGAGCAGTTCTTC	CASSLAGGNEQFF
.	TRBV19	many	TRBJ2-5	TGTGCCAGTAGTAATACGGGGCCGTTATTCGAGACCCAGTACTTC	CASSNTGPLFETQYF
.	TRBV19	many	TRBJ1-4	TGTGCCAGTAGTATAATCGCCAAAGCCGAAAAACTGTTTTTT	CASSIIAKAEKLFF
.	TRBV20-1	many	TRBJ1-2	TGCAGTGCTAGTGCGGGGGACGGCTACACCTTC	CSASAGDGYTF
TRBD2	TRBV15	.	TRBJ2-3	TGTGCCACCAGCAGAGATCGGGGGGGGAGGGTAGATACGCAGTATTTT	CATSRDRGGRVDTQYF
TRBD1	TRBV29-1	.	TRBJ2-5	TGCAGCGTAGGACAGGGCCGTTGGGAGACCCAGTACTTC	CSVGQGRWETQYF
.	TRBV7-2	.	TRBJ2-7	TGTGCCAGCAGCTTAGGTCGGGGGATGATAGAAGAGCAGTACTTC	CASSLGRGMIEEQYF
TRBD1	TRBV10-2	.	TRBJ1-1	TGCGCCAGCAGTGCGGACAGGGGATCCACTGAAGCTTTCTTT	CASSADRGSTEAFF
TRBD1	TRBV29-1	.	TRBJ1-2	TGCAGCGCCGAGGGACAGGGGCATGGCTACACCTTC	CSAEGQGHGYTF
.	TRBV6-4	many	TRBJ2-3	TGTGCCAGCAGTGACGGTGAGGGGGGGGATACGCAGTATTTT	CASSDGEGGDTQYF
.	TRBV7-9	.	TRBJ1-2	TGTGCCAGCAGCTTAGGTGTTCTTAGCTATGGCTACACCTTC	CASSLGVLSYGYTF
TRBD1	TRBV29-1	.	TRBJ2-3	TGCAGCGTCGCGCGGGACAGGGGGATCACAGATACGCAGTATTTT	CSVARDRGITDTQYF
TRBD1	TRBV10-1	.	TRBJ2-7	TGCGCCAGCAGCGATGCCGGGACAGGTGTTTTCAAGCAGTACTTC	CASSDAGTGVFKQYF
.	TRBV2	.	TRBJ1-2	TGCGCCAGCAGTGAAGCGACCCAGCCGCTAGACTACACCTTC	CASSEATQPLDYTF
.	TRBV2	.	TRBJ2-2	TGTGCCAGCAGTGATAGGGTTAACACCGGGGAGCTGTTTTTT	CASSDRVNTGELFF
.	TRBV10-3	once	TRBJ1-5	TGTGCCATCAGTGACCTTGGGACAAGAGGCAATCAGCCCCAGCATTTT	CAISDLGTRGNQPQHF
TRBD2	TRBV13	many	TRBJ2-7	TGTGCCAGCAGCCCGGACGGTGGGGGGGGTTCGCTCGAGCAGTACTTC	CASSPDGGGGSLEQYF
.	TRBV9	.	TRBJ1-5	TGTGCCAGCAGCGCGATGACGGGACCCCAGCATTTT	CASSAMTGPQHF
.	TRBV2	.	TRBJ2-7	TGTGCCACCCAGGACCGCTCTTACGAGCAGTACTTC	CATQDRSYEQYF
TRBD2	TRBV20-1	many	TRBJ2-5	TGCAGTGCTAGAGATGGACTAGCGGGAGCTGAGACCCAGTACTTC	CSARDGLAGAETQYF
TRBD1	TRBV6-1	once	TRBJ2-7	TGTGCCAGCACGGGTCAGGGGGTCTCCTACGAGCAGTACTTC	CASTGQGVSYEQYF
.	TRBV7-8	.	TRBJ1-2	TGTGCCAGCAGCTTCAACCCGGGGGTGGAGGGCTACACCTTC	CASSFNPGVEGYTF
.	TRBV7-8	.	TRBJ1-2	TGTGCCAGCAGCCGACCTAGCGGGGGGGCAGCTGGCTACACCTTC	CASSRPSGGAAGYTF
TRBD2	TRBV20-1	.	TRBJ2-7	TGCAGTGCTAGTCTTTCAGCGGGAGGGGGCGGCGAGCAGTACTTC	CSASLSAGGGGEQYF
.	TRBV25-1	.	TRBJ2-5	TGTGCCAGCAGTGAAGGACCTCAAGAGACCCAGTACTTC	CASSEGPQETQYF
.	TRBV20-1	once	TRBJ2-7	TGCAGTGCTAGAGATCAAGGCAGCAGCTCCTACGAGCAGTACTTC	CSARDQGSSSYEQYF
TRBD2	TRBV27	.	TRBJ2-1	TGTGCCAGCACCCAAAGACTAGCGGGAGTTTCCAATGAGCAGTTCTTC	CASTQRLAGVSNEQFF
TRBD1	TRBV20-1	many	TRBJ2-2	TGCAGTGCTAGAGGGCAGGACAGGGATGTAACCGGGGAGCTGTTTTTT	CSARGQDRDVTGELFF
.	TRBV3-1	.	TRBJ1-2	TGTGCCAGCAGCGGAACCGCTGGGACATCGGGTGGCTACACCTTC	CASSGTAGTSGGYTF
.	TRBV10-1	.	TRBJ2-7	TGCGCCAGCGGTCCTGGGAAGGTCCAGTACTTC	CASGPGKVQYF
.	TRBV6-1	few	TRBJ2-3	TGTGCCAGCAGTGAAGGCGGAGAAACAGATACGCAGTATTTT	CASSEGGETDTQYF
TRBD2	TRBV20-1	.	TRBJ2-6	TGCAGTGCTAGGGAGGCTAGCGGGGGGGCCTACGTCCTGACTTTC	CSAREASGGAYVLTF
TRBD1	TRBV20-1	many	TRBJ2-3	TGCAGTGCTAGAGATGAGGACAGGGCAGATACGCAGTATTTT	CSARDEDRADTQYF
TRBD1	TRBV7-9	many	TRBJ1-6	TGTGCCAGCAGCTCCCCTACAGGGGCTAATTCACCCCTCCACTTT	CASSSPTGANSPLHF
TRBD1	TRBV6-4	few	TRBJ1-4	TGTGCCAGCAGTGGACAGGGGGTAAACAATGAAAAACTGTTTTTT	CASSGQGVNNEKLFF
TRBD1	TRBV7-2	.	TRBJ2-6	TGTGCCAGCAGCGATCGTACCGGGACAGGCCTCTCTGGGGCCAACGTCCTGACTTTC	CASSDRTGTGLSGANVLTF
TRBD2	TRBV20-1	.	TRBJ2-7	TGCAGTGCTACTGGGACTAGCGGGATTGGATACGAGCAGTACTTC	CSATGTSGIGYEQYF
TRBD1	TRBV4-1	.	TRBJ2-5	TGCGCCAGCAGCCAAGTTCCAGGGCAGGGGGCATGGCAAGAGACCCAGTACTTC	CASSQVPGQGAWQETQYF
.	TRBV5-1	.	TRBJ1-4	TGCGCCAGCAGCTTGGCTTCAGGGTTTAATGAAAAACTGTTTTTT	CASSLASGFNEKLFF
TRBD2	TRBV7-9	many	TRBJ2-4	TGTGCCAGCAGCTTCGCACCACAAGGACTAGCGGGATTATTCTTC	CASSFAPQGLAGLFF
.	TRBV9	few	TRBJ1-1	TGTGCCAGCAGTCACACGGAGACCGGGTACACTGAAGCTTTCTTT	CASSHTETGYTEAFF
.	TRBV7-8	.	TRBJ2-5	TGTGCCAGCAGCTTGGGCTACGGGGAGACCCAGTACTTC	CASSLGYGETQYF
.	TRBV19	.	TRBJ2-5	TGTGCCAGCCCAGGTGGGGGAGAGACCCAGTACTTC	CASPGGGETQYF
TRBD1	TRBV2	many	TRBJ1-1	TGTGCCAGCAACGCAGGGGGAGACACTGAAGCTTTCTTT	CASNAGGDTEAFF
.	TRBV6-7	.	TRBJ2-5	TGTGCCAGCAGTTACTGGCAGGGGCAAGAGACCCAGTACTTC	CASSYWQGQETQYF
.	TRBV7-9	.	TRBJ2-7	TGTGCCAGCAGCTTAGGGTCAGGTGCCTTTTGGGAGCAGTACTTC	CASSLGSGAFWEQYF
.	TRBV5-1	many	TRBJ2-7	TGCGCCAGCAGCTTCGTGGACAGACCTTACGAGCAGTACTTC	CASSFVDRPYEQYF
.	TRBV24-1	.	TRBJ2-3	TGTGCCACCAACGGGGCAGGAGATACGCAGTATTTT	CATNGAGDTQYF
TRBD2	TRBV5-6	.	TRBJ2-1	TGTGCCAGCAGCGCGGGACTAGCGGGAGGGCCTTACAATGAGCAGTTCTTC	CASSAGLAGGPYNEQFF